Each of the 25 T cell receptor beta chains below was sequenced from the same sample in a study of CD8 T cells in ankylosing spondylitis. The study's findings and limits: Within ankylosing spondylitis blood, a TCR beta motif made up of seven to nine highly homologous variants appeared to be characteristic.

Their recognized antigens are unknown. TCRdb called the 5' RACE reads again in MiXCR, with one record for every CDR3 protein. The data contain about 330,000 distinct CDR3 sequences, under 8.5% of them singletons. Sequences were obtained from blood, either unsorted or a sorted T cell fraction (not recorded which). The source is a male donor with ankylosing spondylitis.

This chain links TRBV7-3 with TRBJ2-3, with no clear D. Trimming removed 0 bases from V and 3 bases from J, with 10 bases in between. Germline values: CDR1 SGHTA, CDR2 FQGTGA. This CDR3 has 15 residues. The CDR3 DNA reads as TGTGCCAGCAGCTTAACAGGGCTAACTACAGATACGCAGTATTTT. It translates to CASSLTGLTTDTQYF.

This clonotype has only a few counts. This chain links TRBV20-1 with TRBJ2-3, with TRBD2 matching over 9 bases. Germline V gene sequence: CDR1 DFQATT, CDR2 SNEGSKA (reference sequence). The CDR3 contains 14 residues. The ends lost 7 bases at V and 1 base at J; junction bases unmatched: 6. The CDR3 nucleotides are TGCAGTGTAGGGGGCGGGAGGGGCACAGATACGCAGTATTTT. Translation gives CSVGGGRGTDTQYF.

In its sample, this clonotype was seen many times. V gene TRBV28 combines with J gene TRBJ2-2, with 9 bases fitting TRBD1. V trimming: 8 bases; J trimming: 4 bases; junction bases outside the gene matches: 8. Per germline, CDR1 MDHEN and CDR2 SYDVKM. CDR3 length: 15 residues. The CDR3 bases are TGTGCCAGCTTTTGGACAGGGGCTGGCACCGGGGAGCTGTTTTTT. This codes for CASFWTGAGTGELFF.

This chain joins TRBV30 and TRBJ1-4; possible D gene TRBD1, 5 bases. The germline V and J ends were trimmed by 3 bases and 6 bases, with 20 bases remaining between them. The CDR3 extends over 16 amino acids. Germline lookup yields CDR1 GTSNPN and CDR2 SVGIG (reference sequence). As DNA, the CDR3 is TGTGCCTGGAGCCCGGGCAGGGCTATGTACTATGAAAAACTGTTTTTT. It encodes CAWSPGRAMYYEKLFF.

In its sample, this clonotype was seen a few times. This chain joins TRBV29-1 and TRBJ2-1; the D gene is possibly TRBD1 (5 bases). This CDR3 is 14 amino acids long. Between the trimmed V and J ends, which lost 8 bases and 0 bases, there was a span of 14 bases. Germline V gives CDR1 SQVTM, CDR2 ANQGSEA. The CDR3 protein is CSCQTVSSYNEQFF. As DNA, the CDR3 is TGCAGCTGCCAGACAGTTAGCTCCTACAATGAGCAGTTCTTC.

V is TRBV5-1 and J is TRBJ2-6, with 7 bases identical to TRBD1. Germline V gene data show CDR1 as SGHRS and CDR2 as YFSETQ. Trimming at V came to 4 bases and at J to 3 bases, leaving 4 bases not matched to a gene. The CDR3 runs 15 residues. CDR3 DNA: TGCGCCAGCAGCCTGGACAGGCTTGGGGCCAACGTCCTGACTTTC. Protein product: CASSLDRLGANVLTF. The full variable domain, with the rest looked up from reference TRBV5-1 and TRBJ2-6, is KAGVTQTPRYLIKTRGQQVTLSCSPISGHRSVSWYQQTPGQGLQFLFEYFSETQRNKGNFPGRFSGRQFSNSRSEMNVSTLELGDSALYLCASSLDRLGANVLTFGAGSRLTVL.

V gene TRBV10-1 combines with J gene TRBJ2-2; the D gene could be TRBD1 or TRBD2 (5 bases each). Germline-derived CDR1 and CDR2 are WNHNN and SYGVQD (reference sequence). The V end lost 6 bases, the J end lost 6 bases, and 14 bases lay between the germline ends. This CDR3 region has 14 residues. The CDR3 DNA reads as TGCGCCAGCAGCCCGACCCGGGGACCCGGGGAGCTGTTTTTT. This encodes CASSPTRGPGELFF.

V gene TRBV5-1 combines with J gene TRBJ2-5, with D perhaps being TRBD1 or TRBD2 (5 bases each). The ends were cut back, 2 bases at V and 1 base at J, with 15 bases in the middle. The CDR3 totals 16 residues. CDR1 is SGHRS and CDR2 is YFSETQ in the germline V gene. This CDR3 is CASSFGASKAQETQYF. CDR3 in DNA: TGCGCCAGCAGCTTCGGGGCTAGCAAAGCCCAAGAGACCCAGTACTTC.

The table lists this clonotype with a few counts. The chain links TRBV12-3 or TRBV12-4 to TRBJ2-2; TRBD2 might be the D (6 bases). V shed 7 bases and J shed 6 bases, with 15 bases lying between them. The CDR3 is 14 residues long. For the CDR3, the DNA is TGTGCCAGCACGAAGGGAGGCCCCCCCGGGGAGCTGTTTTTT. This codes for CASTKGGPPGELFF.

This clonotype showed up just a few times. The chain joins TRBV4-1 to TRBJ1-1, with D possibly matching TRBD1 (6 bases). V lost 7 bases and J lost 5, with 26 bases in between. Germline CDR1 MGHRA, CDR2 YSYEKL. This CDR3 has 17 amino acids. The CDR3, as DNA: TGCGCCAGCACCCGAAGGGGGGCTCCCTGGGGAGGGACTGAAGCTTTCTTT. Its protein is CASTRRGAPWGGTEAFF.

The chain has TRBV14 and TRBJ1-4; D not certain. Looked up from germline, CDR1 is SGHDN and CDR2 is FVKESK. CDR3 length: 17 residues. Trimming took off 4 bases at V and 2 bases at J, with 17 bases between the two ends. The CDR3 region has the DNA TGTGCCAGCAGCCGAAGGCTGACCTTTGGGACTAATGAAAAACTGTTTTTT. This codes for CASSRRLTFGTNEKLFF.

The chain combines TRBV2 with TRBJ2-5; TRBD2 agrees at 11 bases. Germline CDR1 and CDR2: SNHLY and FYNNEI. The CDR3 consists of 16 residues. The J segment lost 4 bases and the V segment lost 6 bases, leaving 10 bases of the junction unmatched. The DNA for the CDR3 is TGTGCCAGCAGGAATCTAGCGGGAGGAGGTGGAGAGACCCAGTACTTC. Residues: CASRNLAGGGGETQYF.

V usage is TRBV7-2 and J usage is TRBJ2-5, with D perhaps matching TRBD2 (6 bases). Trimming removed 2 bases from V and 5 bases from J, with 12 bases in between. Germline-derived CDR1 and CDR2 are SGHTA and FQGNSA. The CDR3 is 14 amino acids. The CDR3 sequence: CASSLPGRYETQYF. CDR3 nucleotide sequence: TGTGCCAGCAGCTTACCCGGGAGATACGAGACCCAGTACTTC.

Ten or more counts support this clonotype. V and J are TRBV12-3 or TRBV12-4 and TRBJ2-1; 8 bases map to TRBD2. The ends lost 5 bases at V and 5 bases at J; junction bases unmatched: 11. The CDR3 runs 16 residues. This chain's CDR3 is CASSMEAGELNNEQFF. The CDR3 DNA reads TGTGCCAGCAGTATGGAAGCGGGAGAGCTAAACAATGAGCAGTTCTTC.

This clonotype has only a few counts. The chain combines TRBV21-1 with TRBJ1-3. TRBV21-1 is designated a pseudogene. The CDR3 loop spans 20 amino acids. In DNA form, the CDR3 reads TGTGCCAGCAGCAAATTTTGGGGACCCGGTAGGGATCGACTTGGAAACACCATATATTTT. Its protein product is CASSKFWGPGRDRLGNTIYF.

This chain connects TRBV11-2 to TRBJ1-1; no reliable D call. The V and J ends lost 5 bases and 9 bases respectively, with 22 bases between them. CDR1 and CDR2 (germline): SGHAT, FQNNGV. The CDR3 loop spans 15 amino acids. Here the CDR3 reads CASSLSGRLPSQAFF. CDR3 in DNA: TGTGCCAGCAGCCTTAGCGGACGTCTGCCCTCCCAAGCTTTCTTT.

V is TRBV28 and J is TRBJ2-1, with 7 bases aligning to TRBD1. This CDR3 spans 16 amino acids. The V gene's germline CDR1 is MDHEN and CDR2 SYDVKM. V shed 6 bases, J shed 4 bases, and the junction held 12 bases outside the gene matches. CDR3 sequence: CASSPPGQAVYNEQFF. In nucleotides, the CDR3 is TGTGCCAGCAGCCCACCCGGACAGGCGGTATACAATGAGCAGTTCTTC.

This chain joins TRBV12-5 and TRBJ1-1; D is undetermined. Between the trimmed V and J ends, which lost 6 bases and 1 base, there was a span of 9 bases. CDR1 and CDR2 (germline): LGHNT, FRNRAP. CDR3 length equals 13 residues. The CDR3 DNA is TGTGCTAGTGGAGCGGACCCGAACACTGAAGCTTTCTTT. It translates to CASGADPNTEAFF.

The chain links TRBV5-1 to TRBJ2-7; TRBD2 agrees at 10 bases. J lost 3 bases, V lost 4 bases, and 10 bases had no gene match. CDR1 is SGHRS, CDR2 YFSETQ, per germline. The CDR3 consists of 16 residues. The CDR3 reads CASSLGLLAGYYEQYF. The CDR3 nucleotides are TGCGCCAGCAGCCTTGGTCTACTAGCGGGATACTACGAGCAGTACTTC.

The sample holds many counts of this clonotype. This chain links TRBV5-1 with TRBJ2-7; possibly TRBD2 for D (5 bases). Germline V gene sequence: CDR1 SGHRS, CDR2 YFSETQ. The CDR3 covers 16 residues. V lost 0 bases and J 4 bases, leaving 17 bases between the germline ends. The CDR3 loop reads CASSLVGRTDLYEQYF. Written as DNA, the CDR3 is TGCGCCAGCAGCTTGGTGGGTCGGACTGACCTTTACGAGCAGTACTTC. Based on the CDR3 plus reference TRBV5-1 and TRBJ2-7, the full variable domain is KAGVTQTPRYLIKTRGQQVTLSCSPISGHRSVSWYQQTPGQGLQFLFEYFSETQRNKGNFPGRFSGRQFSNSRSEMNVSTLELGDSALYLCASSLVGRTDLYEQYFGPGTRLTVT.

This clonotype was picked up a small number of times. The rearrangement links TRBV5-1 to TRBJ2-5; no firm D call. CDR3 length: 14 residues. In germline, CDR1 is SGHRS, CDR2 YFSETQ. V lost 0 bases to trimming and J lost 2 bases, with 8 bases between them. The CDR3 nucleotides read TGCGCCAGCAGCTTGGCTCTTACACAAGAGACCCAGTACTTC. Protein sequence: CASSLALTQETQYF. Full variable domain (outside the CDR3, taken from reference TRBV5-1 and TRBJ2-5): KAGVTQTPRYLIKTRGQQVTLSCSPISGHRSVSWYQQTPGQGLQFLFEYFSETQRNKGNFPGRFSGRQFSNSRSEMNVSTLELGDSALYLCASSLALTQETQYFGPGTRLLVL.

This clonotype was seen only a few times. V gene TRBV12-3 or TRBV12-4 combines with J gene TRBJ1-1; TRBD1 is a possible D gene (6 bases). The CDR3 has 14 residues. Trimming left V 6 bases short and J 1 base short, with 12 bases between. The CDR3 sequence is CASRRDTGNTEAFF. The CDR3 DNA is TGTGCCAGCAGAAGGGACACGGGGAACACTGAAGCTTTCTTT.

In regard to this clonotype: A much larger clone differs by one base, so this may be a read error. The rearrangement uses TRBV11-2 and TRBJ2-2; D uncertain. Trimming pared 6 bases from V and 9 bases from J, leaving 11 bases between. CDR1 is SGHAT and CDR2 is FQNNGV in the germline V gene. The CDR3 extends over 12 amino acids. The CDR3 protein is CASRSPGWELFF. The CDR3 bases are TGTGCCAGCAGATCCCCGGGTTGGGAGCTGTTTTTT.

This clonotype was counted at least ten times. The chain combines TRBV7-3 with TRBJ2-2; TRBD2 agrees at 13 bases. V was clipped by 8 bases and J by 6 bases; unmatched bases: 9. The CDR3 covers 16 residues. The V gene's germline CDR1 is SGHTA and CDR2 FQGTGA. The CDR3 is CASGSEGLAGAGELFF. The CDR3 DNA is TGTGCCAGCGGGTCCGAAGGACTAGCGGGAGCCGGGGAGCTGTTTTTT.

This clonotype showed up many times. This sequence joins TRBV27 and TRBJ1-1, with 7 bases that match TRBD1. This CDR3 has 14 residues. The V gene end was trimmed by 8 bases and the J gene end by 4 bases; junction bases not matched to a gene: 10. CDR1 MNHEY and CDR2 SMNVEV come from the germline V gene (reference sequence). As DNA, the CDR3 is TGTGCCAGCTTAGACGACAGGGCAGGCACTGAAGCTTTCTTT. It yields the protein CASLDDRAGTEAFF.